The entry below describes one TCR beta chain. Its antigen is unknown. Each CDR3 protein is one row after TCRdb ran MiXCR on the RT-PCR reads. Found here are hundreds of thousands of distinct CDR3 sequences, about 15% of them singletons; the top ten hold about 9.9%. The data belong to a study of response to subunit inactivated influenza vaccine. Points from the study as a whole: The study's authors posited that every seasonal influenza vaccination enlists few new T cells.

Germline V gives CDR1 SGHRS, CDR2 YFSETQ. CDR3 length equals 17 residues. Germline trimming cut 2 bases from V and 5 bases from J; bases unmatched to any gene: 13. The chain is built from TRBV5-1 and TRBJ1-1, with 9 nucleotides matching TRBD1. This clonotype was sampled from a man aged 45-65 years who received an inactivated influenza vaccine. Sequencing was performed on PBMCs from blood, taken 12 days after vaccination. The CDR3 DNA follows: TGCGCCAGCAGCTTCACTCTAACAGACAGGGGGAGTACTGAAGCTTTCTTT. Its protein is CASSFTLTDRGSTEAFF.